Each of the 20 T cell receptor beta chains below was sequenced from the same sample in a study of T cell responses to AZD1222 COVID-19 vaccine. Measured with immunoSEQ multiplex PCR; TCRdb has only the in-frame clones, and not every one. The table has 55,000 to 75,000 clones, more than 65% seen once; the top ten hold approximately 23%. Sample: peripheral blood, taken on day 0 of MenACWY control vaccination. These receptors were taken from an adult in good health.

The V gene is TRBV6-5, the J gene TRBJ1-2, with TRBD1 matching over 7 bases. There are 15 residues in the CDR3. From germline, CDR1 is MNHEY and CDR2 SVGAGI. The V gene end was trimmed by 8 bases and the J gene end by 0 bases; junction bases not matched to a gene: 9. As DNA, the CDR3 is TGTGCCAGCTCACCGGGGACAGCGACTAACTATGGCTACACCTTC. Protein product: CASSPGTATNYGYTF.

The CDR3 nucleotides read TGTGCCAGCACCCTAAGGGGCAACACTGAAGCTTTCTTT. This encodes CASTLRGNTEAFF. The chain recombines TRBV28 with TRBJ1-1; perhaps TRBD1 as D (5 bases). Germline-derived CDR1 and CDR2 are MDHEN and SYDVKM. The CDR3 runs 13 residues. The germline V and J ends were trimmed by 7 bases and 2 bases, with 11 bases remaining between them.

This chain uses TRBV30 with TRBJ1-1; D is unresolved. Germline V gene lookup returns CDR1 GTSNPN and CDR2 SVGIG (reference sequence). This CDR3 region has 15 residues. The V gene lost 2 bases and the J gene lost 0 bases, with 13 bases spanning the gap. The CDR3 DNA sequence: TGTGCCTGGAGTCCCCCTGGCACCTTGAACACTGAAGCTTTCTTT. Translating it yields CAWSPPGTLNTEAFF. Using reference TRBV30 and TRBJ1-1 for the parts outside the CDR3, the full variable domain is SQTIHQWPATLVQPVGSPLSLECTVEGTSNPNLYWYRQAAGRGLQLLFYSVGIGQISSEVPQNLSASRPQDRQFILSSKKLLLSDSGFYLCAWSPPGTLNTEAFFGQGTRLTVV.

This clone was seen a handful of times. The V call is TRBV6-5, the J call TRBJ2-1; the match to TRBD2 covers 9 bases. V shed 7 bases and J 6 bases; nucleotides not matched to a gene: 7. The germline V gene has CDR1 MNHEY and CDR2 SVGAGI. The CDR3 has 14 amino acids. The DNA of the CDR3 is TGTGCCAGCAAGGCTAGCGGGGATGGCAATGAGCAGTTCTTC. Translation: CASKASGDGNEQFF.

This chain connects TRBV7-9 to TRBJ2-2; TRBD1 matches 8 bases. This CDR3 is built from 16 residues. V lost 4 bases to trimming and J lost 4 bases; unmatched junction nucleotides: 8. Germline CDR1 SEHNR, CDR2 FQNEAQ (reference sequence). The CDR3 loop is CASSSQGAVSTGELFF. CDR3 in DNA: TGTGCCAGCAGCTCCCAGGGGGCTGTAAGCACCGGGGAGCTGTTTTTT.

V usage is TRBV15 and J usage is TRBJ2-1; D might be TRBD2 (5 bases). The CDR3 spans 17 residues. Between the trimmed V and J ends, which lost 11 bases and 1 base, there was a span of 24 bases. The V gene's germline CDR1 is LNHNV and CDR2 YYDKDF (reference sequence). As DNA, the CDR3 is TGTGCCTCTTCCCGCTCCGGCGGACTCACTTCCTACAATGAGCAGTTCTTC. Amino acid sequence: CASSRSGGLTSYNEQFF.

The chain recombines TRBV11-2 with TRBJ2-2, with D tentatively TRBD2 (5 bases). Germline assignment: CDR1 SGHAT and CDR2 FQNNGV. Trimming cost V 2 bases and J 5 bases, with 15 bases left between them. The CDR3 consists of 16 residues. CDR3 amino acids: CASSLSNLRRTGELFF. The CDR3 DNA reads TGTGCCAGCAGCTTATCAAATCTCCGGAGGACCGGGGAGCTGTTTTTT.

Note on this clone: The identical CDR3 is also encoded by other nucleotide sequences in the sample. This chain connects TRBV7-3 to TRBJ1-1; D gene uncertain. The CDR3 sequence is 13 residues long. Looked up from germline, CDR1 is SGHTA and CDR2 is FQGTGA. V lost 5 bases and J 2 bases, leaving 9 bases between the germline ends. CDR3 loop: CASSLSRNTEAFF. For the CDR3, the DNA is TGTGCCAGCAGCCTTAGTCGAAACACTGAAGCTTTCTTT.

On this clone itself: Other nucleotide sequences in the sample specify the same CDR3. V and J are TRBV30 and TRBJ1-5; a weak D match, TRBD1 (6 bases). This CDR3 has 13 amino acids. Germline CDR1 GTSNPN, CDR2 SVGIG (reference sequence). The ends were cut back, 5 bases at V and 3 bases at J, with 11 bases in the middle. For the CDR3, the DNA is TGTGCCTGGTCGGACAGCTCCAATCAGCCCCAGCATTTT. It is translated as CAWSDSSNQPQHF. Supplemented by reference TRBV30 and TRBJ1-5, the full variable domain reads SQTIHQWPATLVQPVGSPLSLECTVEGTSNPNLYWYRQAAGRGLQLLFYSVGIGQISSEVPQNLSASRPQDRQFILSSKKLLLSDSGFYLCAWSDSSNQPQHFGDGTRLSIL.

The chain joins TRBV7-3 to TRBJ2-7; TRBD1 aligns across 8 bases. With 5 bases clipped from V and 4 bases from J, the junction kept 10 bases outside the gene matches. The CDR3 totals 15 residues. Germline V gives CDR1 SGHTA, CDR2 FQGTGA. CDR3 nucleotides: TGTGCCAGCAGCATTTCCGACAGGGGCCCATACGAGCAGTACTTC. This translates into CASSISDRGPYEQYF.

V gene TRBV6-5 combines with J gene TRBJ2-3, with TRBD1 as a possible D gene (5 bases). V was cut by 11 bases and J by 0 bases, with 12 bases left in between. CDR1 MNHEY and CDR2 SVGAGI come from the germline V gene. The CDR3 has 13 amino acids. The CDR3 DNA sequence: TGTGCCGTATCAGGGTCTAGCACAGATACGCAGTATTTT. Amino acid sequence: CAVSGSSTDTQYF.

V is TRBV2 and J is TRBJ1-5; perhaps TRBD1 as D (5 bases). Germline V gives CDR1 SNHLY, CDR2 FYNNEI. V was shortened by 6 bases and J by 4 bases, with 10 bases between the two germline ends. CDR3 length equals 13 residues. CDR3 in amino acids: CASRGDVNQPQHF. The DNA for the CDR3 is TGTGCCAGCAGGGGGGACGTTAATCAGCCCCAGCATTTT.

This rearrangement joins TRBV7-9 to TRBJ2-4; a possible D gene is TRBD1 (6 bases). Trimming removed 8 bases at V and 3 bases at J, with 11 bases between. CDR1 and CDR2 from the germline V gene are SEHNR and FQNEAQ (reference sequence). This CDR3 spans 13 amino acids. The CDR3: CASGQGGKNIQYF. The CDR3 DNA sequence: TGTGCCAGCGGTCAAGGGGGCAAAAACATTCAGTACTTC.

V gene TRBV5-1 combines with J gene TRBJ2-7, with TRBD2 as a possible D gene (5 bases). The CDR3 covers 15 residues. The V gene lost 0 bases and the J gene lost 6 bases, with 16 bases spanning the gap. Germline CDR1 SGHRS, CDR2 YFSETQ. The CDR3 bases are TGCGCCAGCAGCTTGGGGTCGGGGATTATAGGCGAGCAGTACTTC. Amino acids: CASSLGSGIIGEQYF.

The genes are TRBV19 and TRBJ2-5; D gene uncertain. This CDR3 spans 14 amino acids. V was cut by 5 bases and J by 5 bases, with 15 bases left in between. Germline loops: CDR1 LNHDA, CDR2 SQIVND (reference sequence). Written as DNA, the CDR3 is TGTGCCAGTAGTTTGTACCCTTTTGGCGAGACCCAGTACTTC. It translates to CASSLYPFGETQYF. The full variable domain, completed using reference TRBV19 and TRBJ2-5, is DGGITQSPKYLFRKEGQNVTLSCEQNLNHDAMYWYRQDPGQGLRLIYYSQIVNDFQKGDIAEGYSVSREKKESFPLTVTSAQKNPTAFYLCASSLYPFGETQYFGPGTRLLVL.

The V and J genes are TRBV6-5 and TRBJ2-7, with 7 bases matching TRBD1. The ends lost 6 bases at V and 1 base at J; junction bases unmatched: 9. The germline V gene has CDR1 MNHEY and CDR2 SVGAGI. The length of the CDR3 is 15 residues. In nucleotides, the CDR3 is TGTGCCAGCAGGTCACCGGACAGGACATCCTACGAGCAGTACTTC. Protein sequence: CASRSPDRTSYEQYF.

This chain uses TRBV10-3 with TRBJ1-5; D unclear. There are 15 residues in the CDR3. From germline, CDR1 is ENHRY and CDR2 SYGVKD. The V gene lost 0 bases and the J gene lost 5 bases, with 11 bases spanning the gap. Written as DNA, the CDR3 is TGTGCCATCAGTGAGTCCCGAGGGTACGATCAGCCCCAGCATTTT. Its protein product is CAISESRGYDQPQHF.

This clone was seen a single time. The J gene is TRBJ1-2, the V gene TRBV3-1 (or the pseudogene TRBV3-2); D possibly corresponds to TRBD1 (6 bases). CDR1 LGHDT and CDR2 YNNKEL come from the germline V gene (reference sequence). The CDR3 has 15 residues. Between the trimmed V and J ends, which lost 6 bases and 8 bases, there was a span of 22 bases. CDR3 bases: TGTGCCAGCAGTCCCTTCCCGCCACAGGGATCGGGCTACACCTTC. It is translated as CASSPFPPQGSGYTF.

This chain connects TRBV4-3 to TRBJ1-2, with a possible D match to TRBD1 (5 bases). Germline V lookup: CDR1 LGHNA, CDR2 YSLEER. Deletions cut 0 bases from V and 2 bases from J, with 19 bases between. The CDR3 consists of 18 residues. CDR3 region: CASSQEPRDGEANYGYTF. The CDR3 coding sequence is TGCGCCAGCAGCCAAGAACCTAGGGACGGTGAGGCGAACTATGGCTACACCTTC.

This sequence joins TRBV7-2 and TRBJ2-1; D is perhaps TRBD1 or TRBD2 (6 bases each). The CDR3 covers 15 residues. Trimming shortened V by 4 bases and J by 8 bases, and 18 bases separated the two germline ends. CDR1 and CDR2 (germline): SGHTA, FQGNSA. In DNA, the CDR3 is TGTGCCAGCAGCTCCCAAAAGGGGGGAGGTTATGAGCAGTTCTTC. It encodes CASSSQKGGGYEQFF.